The 14 T cell receptor beta chains given below trace back to one sample, sequenced in a study of beta chain features in type 1 diabetes. cDNA synthesis used the whole RNA isolate, giving expressed TCRB sequences. TCRdb's table, derived via immunoSEQ multiplex PCR, lists solely in-frame clones and lacks some. The repertoire holds about 250,000 clones, over 12% seen once, with around 0.025% in the top ten. What was sequenced was naive CD4+ T cells from blood. Receptors originate from a woman aged 40-49 years in good health.

The rearrangement uses TRBV12-5 and TRBJ2-3; tentative D call: TRBD1 (6 bases). The CDR3 runs to 17 residues. V shed 4 bases and J shed 3 bases, with 20 bases lying between them. The germline gives CDR1 LGHNT, CDR2 FRNRAP. The CDR3 DNA reads TGTGCTAGTGGTTCTCGAATACAGGGAATAAGGACAGATACGCAGTATTTT. Protein product: CASGSRIQGIRTDTQYF.

The gene calls are TRBV6-6 and TRBJ2-7; D is unclear. The germline V and J ends were trimmed by 1 base and 4 bases, with 14 bases remaining between them. This CDR3 is 15 amino acids long. The V gene's germline CDR1 is MNHNY and CDR2 SVGAGI (reference sequence). In DNA, the CDR3 is TGTGCCAGCAGTTACTTGTCTGGCCCAGGTTACGAGCAGTACTTC. Its translation is CASSYLSGPGYEQYF.

V and J are TRBV7-6 and TRBJ1-1; D not resolved. This CDR3 region has 13 residues. The germline V and J ends were trimmed by 2 bases and 1 base, with 5 bases remaining between them. Germline V gene data show CDR1 as SGHVS and CDR2 as FNYEAQ. CDR3 region: CASSLNRNTEAFF. The CDR3 DNA reads as TGTGCCAGCAGCTTAAACAGGAACACTGAAGCTTTCTTT.

This clone showed up just a few times. J is TRBJ2-5 and V is TRBV5-1, with D possibly matching TRBD2 (5 bases). The CDR3 is 15 amino acids. CDR1 SGHRS and CDR2 YFSETQ come from the germline V gene. The V gene lost 3 bases and the J gene lost 1 base, with 13 bases spanning the gap. CDR3 coding DNA: TGCGCCAGCAGCTCGGGGAATTCAATCCAAGAGACCCAGTACTTC. Its translation: CASSSGNSIQETQYF.

This clone occurred a few times. This chain connects TRBV9 to TRBJ2-3, with D possibly matching TRBD2 (5 bases). The CDR3 has 15 residues. Per germline, CDR1 SGDLS and CDR2 YYNGEE. Trimming took 0 bases from V and 2 from J, leaving 10 bases between them. CDR3 coding DNA: TGTGCCAGCAGCGTAGCCGGACTTTTCACAGATACGCAGTATTTT. Translated, it gives CASSVAGLFTDTQYF.

The chain is built from TRBV25-1 and TRBJ1-5; tentative D call: TRBD1 (5 bases). The CDR3 has 14 residues. Germline V gives CDR1 MGHDK, CDR2 SYGVNS. V was cut by 6 bases and J by 7 bases, with 16 bases left in between. CDR3 DNA sequence: TGTGCCAGCAGCCACCGGGGGTCCGGGCAGCCCCAGCATTTT. Protein product: CASSHRGSGQPQHF.

The rearrangement links TRBV5-4 to TRBJ2-7; TRBD2 agrees at 7 bases. CDR3 length equals 15 residues. Per germline, CDR1 SGHNT and CDR2 YYREEE (reference sequence). J was trimmed by 0 bases and V by 4 bases; bases with no gene match: 7. The CDR3 nucleotides are TGTGCCAGCAGCGGCAGCGGGATCAACTCCTACGAGCAGTACTTC. Its protein is CASSGSGINSYEQYF.

The genes are TRBV10-2 and TRBJ2-1, with 10 bases aligning to TRBD1. J was trimmed by 0 bases and V by 8 bases; bases with no gene match: 1. This CDR3 is built from 14 residues. Germline CDR1 reads WSHSY; CDR2 reads SAAADI. For the CDR3, the DNA is TGCGCCAGCCGGGACAGGGGCTCCTACAATGAGCAGTTCTTC. It specifies CASRDRGSYNEQFF.

This clone was recorded a few times. The chain has TRBV6-5 and TRBJ2-7, with D possibly being TRBD1 (5 bases). V was clipped by 2 bases and J by 2 bases, with 16 bases between them. CDR1 MNHEY and CDR2 SVGAGI come from the germline V gene. The CDR3 is 16 residues long. This CDR3 is CASSYPRVNLPYEQYF. The CDR3 DNA is TGTGCCAGCAGTTACCCCAGGGTGAACCTACCCTACGAGCAGTACTTC.

J is TRBJ2-5 and V is TRBV7-7, with D possibly TRBD1 on 6 matching bases. This CDR3 contains 13 residues. Per germline, CDR1 SSHAT and CDR2 FNYEAQ (reference sequence). Trimming took off 5 bases at V and 2 bases at J, with 9 bases between the two ends. CDR3 region: CASSQTGQETQYF. The CDR3 bases are TGTGCCAGCAGCCAGACAGGACAAGAGACCCAGTACTTC.

This clone was counted at least ten times. This chain uses TRBV23-1 with TRBJ1-3, with D possibly being TRBD1 (5 bases). TRBV23-1 is recorded as an ORF, its role being uncertain. The CDR3 length is 14 residues. The V gene lost 4 bases and the J gene lost 2 bases, with 9 bases spanning the gap. The CDR3: CASSREGTGNTIYF. DNA of the CDR3: TGCGCCAGCAGTCGGGAGGGGACTGGAAACACCATATATTTT.

The gene calls are TRBV5-4 and TRBJ2-5; 7 bases are shared with TRBD1. Unmatched junction bases numbered 5, after V lost 5 bases and J lost 4 bases. Germline V lookup: CDR1 SGHNT, CDR2 YYREEE (reference sequence). The CDR3 length is 13 residues. The CDR3 DNA is TGTGCCAGCAGGCCGACAGGGACAGAGACCCAGTACTTC. Translated: CASRPTGTETQYF.

This chain connects TRBV27 to TRBJ1-1, with no clear D. This CDR3 has 15 amino acids. The germline V and J ends were trimmed by 10 bases and 3 bases, with 21 bases remaining between them. Germline values: CDR1 MNHEY, CDR2 SMNVEV (reference sequence). CDR3 residues: CATGVKLVRDTEAFF. CDR3 in DNA: TGTGCCACCGGGGTGAAGCTAGTACGTGACACTGAAGCTTTCTTT.

This clone was detected a few times. The chain has TRBV2 and TRBJ1-4; 9 bases are shared with TRBD1. The CDR3 totals 14 residues. The V segment lost 7 bases and the J segment 6 bases; nucleotides outside the gene matches: 6. CDR1 is SNHLY and CDR2 is FYNNEI in the germline V gene. The CDR3: CASTQDRGDEKLFF. The CDR3 DNA reads as TGTGCCAGCACCCAGGACAGGGGAGATGAAAAACTGTTTTTT.